This TCR beta chain was sequenced for a study of T-cell reconstitution after alpha-beta-depleted transplantation in children. Unique molecular identifiers were incorporated into the prepared TCRbeta library. TCRdb analysed the PCR reads with MiXCR anew, one entry per CDR3 protein. Of roughly 150,000 distinct CDR3 sequences listed, over 8.5% are singletons. Broader study findings: From surviving recipient T cells and thymic progenitors came the high day-60 TCRbeta diversity observed in some patients. Newly made T cells mostly supplied T-cell counts and diversity one year after transplant. At around two months after transplant, the alpha-beta T cells were reportedly derived from several hundred expanded clones that came from non-depleted graft cells.

Losses at the gene ends were 2 bases for V and 8 bases for J; bases not matched to a gene: 3. Germline V gene sequence: CDR1 SGHRS, CDR2 YFSETQ. The CDR3 sequence is 14 residues long. This clonotype was observed many times. Its antigen is currently unknown. V and J are TRBV5-1 and TRBJ2-6; 8 nucleotides match TRBD1. The clonotype comes from a boy aged 2 to 10 with acute myeloid leukemia, due to receive a stem cell transplant. Source: PBMCs, taken before TCRalphabeta/CD19-depleted stem cell transplant. CDR3 loop: CASSLGTGSNVLTF. The CDR3 nucleotides are TGCGCCAGCAGCTTAGGGACAGGATCCAACGTCCTGACTTTC.